These 27 T cell receptor beta chains came from one sample sequenced in a study of cytomegalovirus exposure and HLA in healthy donors. PCR amplification relied on 60 Vbeta primers (plus 13 Jbeta primers). Sequenced by immunoSEQ multiplex PCR; TCRdb stores in-frame clones only, minus some. The data hold tens of thousands of clones, with 80% observed a single time. Sequenced input: PBMCs. Receptors were obtained from a male donor in good health and CMV-seronegative.

J is TRBJ2-1 and V is TRBV9; 8 bases align to TRBD2. V gave up 2 bases and J gave up 2 bases; unmatched junction bases: 6. The germline CDR1 and CDR2 sequences are SGDLS and YYNGEE. The CDR3 runs 16 residues. Here the CDR3 reads CASSVPSGGTYNEQFF. CDR3 sequence (DNA): TGTGCCAGCAGCGTCCCTTCGGGGGGGACCTACAATGAGCAGTTCTTC.

The rearrangement uses TRBV30 and TRBJ1-1; a weak D match, TRBD1 (6 bases). CDR1 is GTSNPN, CDR2 SVGIG, per germline (reference sequence). Between the trimmed V and J ends, which lost 3 bases and 0 bases, there was a span of 8 bases. The CDR3 is made up of 13 amino acids. CDR3 nucleotides: TGTGCCTGGAGCGCAGGGGTGAACACTGAAGCTTTCTTT. This translates into CAWSAGVNTEAFF.

This clone was seen more than once but under ten times. The V call is TRBV11-3, the J call TRBJ2-7, with 7 bases fitting TRBD1. J lost 2 bases, V lost 5 bases, and 6 bases had no gene match. The germline V gene encodes CDR1 SGHNT and CDR2 YENEEA. This CDR3 spans 14 amino acids. CDR3 loop: CASSPRGQAYEQYF. CDR3 sequence (DNA): TGTGCCAGCAGCCCCAGAGGACAGGCCTACGAGCAGTACTTC.

This sequence joins TRBV25-1 and TRBJ2-5; TRBD2 matches 9 bases. The junction had 5 bases not matched to a gene; V was cut back by 1 base and J by 5 bases. CDR3 length equals 15 residues. CDR1 is MGHDK, CDR2 SYGVNS, per germline. The CDR3 DNA is TGTGCCAGCAGTGAATGGGCTAGCGGGGACGAGACCCAGTACTTC. Translating it yields CASSEWASGDETQYF. Full variable domain (remainder filled in from reference TRBV25-1 and TRBJ2-5): EADIYQTPRYLVIGTGKKITLECSQTMGHDKMYWYQQDPGMELHLIHYSYGVNSTEKGDLSSESTVSRIRTEHFPLTLESARPSHTSQYLCASSEWASGDETQYFGPGTRLLVL.

The chain combines TRBV7-7 with TRBJ2-3, with 16 bases aligning to TRBD2. Per the germline V gene, CDR1 is SSHAT and CDR2 is FNYEAQ (reference sequence). The V segment lost 5 bases and the J segment 0 bases; nucleotides outside the gene matches: 5. This CDR3 region has 18 residues. The CDR3 loop reads CASSPGTSGGGSTDTQYF. The CDR3 region has the DNA TGTGCCAGCAGCCCCGGGACTAGCGGGGGGGGTAGCACAGATACGCAGTATTTT.

The CDR3 sequence: CASSSGTGQSAFF. The CDR3 coding sequence is TGCGCCAGCAGCTCCGGGACAGGGCAATCGGCTTTCTTT. The rearrangement uses TRBV5-1 and TRBJ1-1; 9 positions agree with TRBD1. Germline assignment: CDR1 SGHRS and CDR2 YFSETQ. The CDR3 sequence is 13 residues long. V shed 3 bases, J shed 11 bases, and the junction held 8 bases outside the gene matches.

This chain connects TRBV5-1 to TRBJ1-2, with D possibly being TRBD1 (5 bases). The CDR3 totals 13 residues. Trimming removed 0 bases from V and 8 bases from J, with 11 bases in between. CDR1 SGHRS and CDR2 YFSETQ come from the germline V gene. The CDR3 DNA reads as TGCGCCAGCAGCTTGGCGGGGGGGAAAGGCTACACCTTC. Its translation is CASSLAGGKGYTF.

The chain recombines TRBV29-1 with TRBJ1-2; D call uncertain. The CDR3 sequence is 12 residues long. V was shortened by 8 bases and J by 7 bases, with 17 bases between the two germline ends. In germline, CDR1 is SQVTM, CDR2 ANQGSEA. The CDR3 nucleotides are TGCAGCTCCGCGGGAGGAGTTGGTGGCTACACCTTC. The encoded protein is CSSAGGVGGYTF.

The chain uses TRBV7-3 and TRBJ1-2; D might be TRBD1 (5 bases). Per the germline V gene, CDR1 is SGHTA and CDR2 is FQGTGA. The CDR3 is 14 residues long. Trimming took 6 bases from V and 2 from J, leaving 13 bases between them. CDR3 in amino acids: CASSDNGANYGYTF. DNA for the CDR3: TGTGCCAGCAGTGATAATGGGGCCAACTATGGCTACACCTTC.

This clone was seen just once. The chain combines TRBV30 with TRBJ1-1; 9 bases align to TRBD1. This CDR3 has 15 amino acids. The germline V gene encodes CDR1 GTSNPN and CDR2 SVGIG (reference sequence). The ends lost 6 bases at V and 0 bases at J; junction bases unmatched: 8. This CDR3 is CACLPGQGLNTEAFF. CDR3 DNA: TGTGCCTGCCTGCCGGGACAGGGCCTGAACACTGAAGCTTTCTTT.

V and J are TRBV5-6 and TRBJ2-7; 10 bases align to TRBD1. Trimming at V came to 1 base and at J to 2 bases, leaving 9 bases not matched to a gene. Looked up from germline, CDR1 is SGHDT and CDR2 is YYEEEE. The CDR3 length is 17 residues. The CDR3 DNA reads TGTGCCAGCAGCTTGACGCTCCCGGGACAGGGGACCTACGAGCAGTACTTC. Translated: CASSLTLPGQGTYEQYF.

V usage is TRBV27 and J usage is TRBJ2-3; the D gene is possibly TRBD1 (7 bases). In germline, CDR1 is MNHEY, CDR2 SMNVEV (reference sequence). The V and J ends lost 3 bases and 1 base respectively, with 14 bases between them. The CDR3 has 16 amino acids. The CDR3 region has the DNA TGTGCCAGCAGTTTTCAGGGGGGCATCGGCACAGATACGCAGTATTTT. Protein product: CASSFQGGIGTDTQYF.

About this clone: At one end, the junction sequence differs from germline, possibly due to a read error. This chain links TRBV4-3 with TRBJ1-5; 9 nucleotides align to TRBD1. This CDR3 has 16 residues. Per the germline V gene, CDR1 is LGHNA and CDR2 is YSLEER. The CDR3 DNA follows: TGCGCCAGCAGCCATAACAGGGGGCGCGAGGATCAACCCCAGCATTTT. It is translated as CASSHNRGREDQPQHF.

This chain uses TRBV7-9 with TRBJ2-7, with 12 bases fitting TRBD1. V lost 0 bases and J lost 1; bases outside the gene matches: 4. Germline V gives CDR1 SEHNR, CDR2 FQNEAQ (reference sequence). The CDR3 is made up of 17 amino acids. CDR3 residues: CASSLAGDRGRSYEQYF. The CDR3 nucleotides are TGTGCCAGCAGCTTAGCGGGGGACAGGGGGCGGTCCTACGAGCAGTACTTC.

The chain is built from TRBV2 and TRBJ2-5, with D tentatively TRBD2 (7 bases). The V end was cut by 10 bases, the J end by 5 bases, with 17 bases between. This CDR3 contains 13 residues. CDR1 is SNHLY and CDR2 is FYNNEI in the germline V gene. CDR3 coding DNA: TGTGCCATCCGGGGGGCAGGGAGGGAGACCCAGTACTTC. This sequence encodes CAIRGAGRETQYF.

This clone showed up just once. The chain links TRBV28 to TRBJ2-1, with 11 bases aligning to TRBD2. Germline CDR1 MDHEN, CDR2 SYDVKM. The CDR3 is 16 residues long. With V trimmed by 5 bases and J by 7 bases, 10 bases remained unmatched. The CDR3 nucleotides are TGTGCCAGCAGTCTCTTTAGCGGGGGGGCCAGAAATGAGCAGTTCTTC. Translated, it gives CASSLFSGGARNEQFF. Together with reference TRBV28 and TRBJ2-1, the CDR3 gives the full variable domain: DVKVTQSSRYLVKRTGEKVFLECVQDMDHENMFWYRQDPGLGLRLIYFSYDVKMKEKGDIPEGYSVSREKKERFSLILESASTNQTSMYLCASSLFSGGARNEQFFGPGTRLTVL.

The rearrangement links TRBV5-4 to TRBJ1-1; D uncertain. Germline V gives CDR1 SGHNT, CDR2 YYREEE (reference sequence). This CDR3 has 13 amino acids. The V gene lost 2 bases and the J gene lost 4 bases, with 9 bases spanning the gap. CDR3 sequence (DNA): TGTGCCAGCAGCTTTGAAACAGCCACTGAAGCTTTCTTT. Its translation: CASSFETATEAFF.

This clone was counted once. J is TRBJ2-2 and V is TRBV15; 7 bases fit TRBD1. Germline CDR1 LNHNV, CDR2 YYDKDF (reference sequence). With V trimmed by 2 bases and J by 0 bases, 3 bases remained unmatched. The CDR3 contains 16 residues. The CDR3 DNA reads TGTGCCACCAGCAGACTCGGGACAGCGAACACCGGGGAGCTGTTTTTT. Amino acid sequence: CATSRLGTANTGELFF.

The V and J genes are TRBV2 and TRBJ1-2; possibly TRBD1 for D (5 bases). Trimming pared 8 bases from V and 8 bases from J, leaving 24 bases between. Looked up from germline, CDR1 is SNHLY and CDR2 is FYNNEI. CDR3 length equals 15 residues. The CDR3 nucleotides are TGTGCCAGCCAATTCCGGGACTTCGGCCCTTTGGGCTACACCTTC. This sequence encodes CASQFRDFGPLGYTF.

V is TRBV15 and J is TRBJ2-2, with D perhaps matching TRBD2 (5 bases). Germline assignment: CDR1 LNHNV and CDR2 YYDKDF (reference sequence). This CDR3 spans 14 amino acids. Trimming shortened V by 6 bases and J by 6 bases, and 14 bases separated the two germline ends. The CDR3 spells CATRSRADPGELFF. The CDR3, as DNA: TGTGCCACCAGGTCGCGGGCAGATCCCGGGGAGCTGTTTTTT.

The table lists this clone with a few counts. V is TRBV9 and J is TRBJ2-2; maybe TRBD1 (5 bases). This CDR3 contains 16 residues. CDR1 and CDR2 from the germline V gene are SGDLS and YYNGEE. V lost 4 bases and J 0 bases, leaving 13 bases between the germline ends. The CDR3 here is CASSPVGQPNTGELFF. CDR3 sequence (DNA): TGTGCCAGCAGCCCGGTGGGGCAGCCGAACACCGGGGAGCTGTTTTTT.

The gene calls are TRBV7-8 and TRBJ2-7; possible D gene TRBD1, 6 bases. The germline CDR1 and CDR2 sequences are SGHVS and FQNEAQ. This CDR3 is 13 amino acids long. V lost 5 bases, J lost 2 bases, and 10 bases lay in between. The CDR3, as DNA: TGTGCCAGCAGCCGGACAGTGGCCTACGAGCAGTACTTC. It encodes CASSRTVAYEQYF. The full variable domain, in which reference TRBV7-8 and TRBJ2-7 provide the parts outside the CDR3, is GAGVSQSPRYKVAKRGQDVALRCDPISGHVSLFWYQQALGQGPEFLTYFQNEAQLDKSGLPSDRFFAERPEGSVSTLKIQRTQQEDSAVYLCASSRTVAYEQYFGPGTRLTVT.

The chain is built from TRBV11-1 and TRBJ1-1; the match to TRBD1 covers 7 bases. V dropped 6 bases and J dropped 2; count of bases not matched to a gene: 6. From germline, CDR1 is SGHAT and CDR2 FQDESV (reference sequence). The CDR3 loop spans 14 amino acids. Written as DNA, the CDR3 is TGTGCCAGCAGTCCGGACAGGCTCAACACTGAAGCTTTCTTT. Protein: CASSPDRLNTEAFF. Full variable domain (remainder filled in from reference TRBV11-1 and TRBJ1-1): EAEVAQSPRYKITEKSQAVAFWCDPISGHATLYWYRQILGQGPELLVQFQDESVVDDSQLPKDRFSAERLKGVDSTLKIQPAELGDSAMYLCASSPDRLNTEAFFGQGTRLTVV.

The CDR3 loop reads CASSLQQGVFSGANVLTF. CDR3 bases: TGTGCCAGCAGCTTACAACAGGGGGTCTTCTCTGGGGCCAACGTCCTGACTTTC. This chain connects TRBV11-2 to TRBJ2-6; 8 nucleotides agree with TRBD1. Germline V gene sequence: CDR1 SGHAT, CDR2 FQNNGV. CDR3 length: 18 amino acids. Trimming removed 2 bases from V and 0 bases from J; junction bases left unmatched: 6.

The chain joins TRBV2 to TRBJ1-4; a weak D match, TRBD1 (6 bases). Trimming took 0 bases from V and 3 from J, leaving 14 bases between them. Germline V CDR1 and CDR2: SNHLY, FYNNEI. The CDR3 contains 17 residues. CDR3 sequence: CASSEARGLIANEKLFF. The CDR3 coding sequence is TGTGCCAGCAGTGAAGCGCGGGGGCTGATCGCTAATGAAAAACTGTTTTTT.

The V gene is TRBV19, the J gene TRBJ2-6; 9 bases are shared with TRBD1. J lost 3 bases, V lost 6 bases, and 9 bases had no gene match. CDR1 LNHDA and CDR2 SQIVND come from the germline V gene (reference sequence). This CDR3 is 17 amino acids long. The CDR3, as DNA: TGTGCCAGTAGCACAGGGGGCCCCGGCCTTGGGGCCAACGTCCTGACTTTC. This sequence encodes CASSTGGPGLGANVLTF.

A single count supports this clone. Written as DNA, the CDR3 is TGTGCCAGTAGTATAGCCATAGGGAGCAACTATGGCTACACCTTC. Translated, it gives CASSIAIGSNYGYTF. The chain is built from TRBV19 and TRBJ1-2; D is unclear. CDR1 and CDR2 (germline): LNHDA, SQIVND (reference sequence). CDR3 size: 15 residues. V lost 1 base, J lost 2 bases, and 11 bases lay in between.